The 31 T cell receptor beta chains presented below share a single source sample, sequenced in a study of blood T cell repertoires in COVID-19. Clones were read by immunoSEQ multiplex PCR, and TCRdb kept only the in-frame ones, dropping some. The sample lists 200,000 to 300,000 clones, approximately 86% occurring once. The sample consisted of peripheral blood. These TCRs come from a human donor in a cohort sampled during active COVID-19.

The chain combines TRBV28 with TRBJ2-5; weak D call: TRBD2 (6 bases). The CDR3 consists of 17 residues. Per germline, CDR1 MDHEN and CDR2 SYDVKM. Trimming removed 4 bases from V and 1 base from J, with 19 bases in between. CDR3 sequence reads: CASSSPRRRGIQETQYF. The CDR3 DNA is TGTGCCAGCAGTTCTCCCAGGCGCCGCGGGATCCAAGAGACCCAGTACTTC.

In its sample, this clone was seen a few times. The chain is built from TRBV27 and TRBJ2-6; D remains ambiguous. The ends were cut back, 1 base at V and 4 bases at J, with 8 bases in the middle. The germline CDR1 and CDR2 sequences are MNHEY and SMNVEV (reference sequence). The CDR3 has 15 residues. CDR3 loop: CASSLLYEGANVLTF. As DNA, the CDR3 is TGTGCCAGCAGTTTATTGTACGAGGGGGCCAACGTCCTGACTTTC. Drawing the rest from reference TRBV27 and TRBJ2-6, the complete variable domain is EAQVTQNPRYLITVTGKKLTVTCSQNMNHEYMSWYRQDPGLGLRQIYYSMNVEVTDKGDVPEGYKVSRKEKRNFPLILESPSPNQTSLYFCASSLLYEGANVLTFGAGSRLTVL.

The chain recombines TRBV6-4 with TRBJ2-1, with 10 bases aligning to TRBD2. Germline V gene data show CDR1 as MRHNA and CDR2 as SNTAGT. J gave up 8 bases and V 5 bases, and 6 bases lay outside the gene matches. The CDR3 totals 14 residues. The CDR3 is CASSSTSGMYEQFF. The CDR3 region has the DNA TGTGCCAGCAGTAGTACTAGCGGGATGTATGAGCAGTTCTTC.

V gene TRBV6-5 combines with J gene TRBJ2-7; weak D call: TRBD2 (6 bases). The CDR3 consists of 13 residues. In germline, CDR1 is MNHEY, CDR2 SVGAGI. V lost 11 bases and J lost 7, with 21 bases in between. CDR3 residues: CAGARGEFYEQYF. The CDR3 coding sequence is TGTGCCGGGGCCCGCGGGGAGTTCTATGAGCAGTACTTC.

J is TRBJ2-3 and V is TRBV2; the match to TRBD1 covers 7 bases. This CDR3 region has 14 residues. Germline assignment: CDR1 SNHLY and CDR2 FYNNEI. Trimming cost V 6 bases and J 2 bases; bases outside gene matches: 5. CDR3 amino acids: CASRDRTSTDTQYF. The CDR3 DNA sequence: TGTGCCAGCAGGGACAGGACCTCCACAGATACGCAGTATTTT.

This chain uses TRBV14 with TRBJ2-7; unclear D gene. Germline CDR1 reads SGHDN; CDR2 reads FVKESK. The length of the CDR3 is 14 residues. Trimming left V 2 bases short and J 0 bases short, with 8 bases between. CDR3 in DNA: TGTGCCAGCAGCCAAACAGACCTCTCCTACGAGCAGTACTTC. Residues: CASSQTDLSYEQYF. The full variable domain, in which reference TRBV14 and TRBJ2-7 provide the parts outside the CDR3, is EAGVTQFPSHSVIEKGQTVTLRCDPISGHDNLYWYRRVMGKEIKFLLHFVKESKQDESGMPNNRFLAERTGGTYSTLKVQPAELEDSGVYFCASSQTDLSYEQYFGPGTRLTVT.

The gene calls are TRBV5-1 and TRBJ2-5; TRBD2 matches 12 bases. The CDR3 length is 16 residues. J was trimmed by 1 base and V by 4 bases; bases with no gene match: 5. Germline V CDR1 and CDR2: SGHRS, YFSETQ. The CDR3 DNA sequence: TGCGCCAGCAGCCCAACTAGCGGGGGGATCCAAGAGACCCAGTACTTC. This gives the protein CASSPTSGGIQETQYF. The variable domain in full, completed from reference TRBV5-1 and TRBJ2-5, reads KAGVTQTPRYLIKTRGQQVTLSCSPISGHRSVSWYQQTPGQGLQFLFEYFSETQRNKGNFPGRFSGRQFSNSRSEMNVSTLELGDSALYLCASSPTSGGIQETQYFGPGTRLLVL.

The CDR3 protein is CASSRTGSNQPQHF. In nucleotides, the CDR3 is TGTGCCAGCAGTCGGACAGGGAGCAATCAGCCCCAGCATTTT. V and J are TRBV28 and TRBJ1-5; 8 bases fit TRBD1. There are 14 residues in the CDR3. From germline, CDR1 is MDHEN and CDR2 SYDVKM. Trimming removed 5 bases from V and 1 base from J; junction bases left unmatched: 1.

The rearrangement uses TRBV5-1 and TRBJ2-7, with 9 bases fitting TRBD2. The CDR3 loop spans 16 amino acids. Germline loops: CDR1 SGHRS, CDR2 YFSETQ. With 0 bases clipped from V and 2 bases from J, the junction kept 6 bases outside the gene matches. CDR3 protein: CASSLALAGIAYEQYF. The DNA for the CDR3 is TGCGCCAGCAGCTTGGCTCTAGCGGGGATAGCCTACGAGCAGTACTTC.

V is TRBV6-4 and J is TRBJ2-1; 7 bases are shared with TRBD2. The CDR3 runs 15 residues. Germline CDR1 and CDR2: MRHNA and SNTAGT. The J segment lost 2 bases and the V segment lost 0 bases, leaving 1 base of the junction unmatched. The CDR3 nucleotides read TGTGCCAGCAGTGACTCGGGGGGGGCCTACAATGAGCAGTTCTTC. As protein: CASSDSGGAYNEQFF.

This clone has just one count. This chain connects TRBV5-8 to TRBJ1-6, with 7 bases identical to TRBD1. The V segment lost 2 bases and the J segment 7 bases; nucleotides outside the gene matches: 3. Germline assignment: CDR1 SGHTS and CDR2 YDEGEE. CDR3 length: 14 amino acids. CDR3 region: CASSFRQGNSPLHF. As DNA, the CDR3 is TGTGCCAGCAGCTTTCGACAGGGCAATTCACCCCTCCACTTT.

The V gene is TRBV14, the J gene TRBJ1-1, with D perhaps matching TRBD1 (5 bases). The germline CDR1 and CDR2 sequences are SGHDN and FVKESK. Trimming removed 4 bases from V and 1 base from J, with 7 bases in between. The CDR3 has 13 residues. The CDR3 bases are TGTGCCAGCAGCCTAGGGGAGAACACTGAAGCTTTCTTT. This encodes CASSLGENTEAFF.

The chain is built from TRBV28 and TRBJ1-6; 7 positions match TRBD1. The germline CDR1 and CDR2 sequences are MDHEN and SYDVKM. This CDR3 contains 17 residues. The junction had 13 bases not matched to a gene; V was cut back by 6 bases and J by 5 bases. DNA for the CDR3: TGTGCCAGCAGGCTGATTGACAGGGCACCCCATAATTCACCCCTCCACTTT. Protein: CASRLIDRAPHNSPLHF.

The chain has TRBV6-6 and TRBJ1-5; D perhaps matches TRBD1 (6 bases). Germline values: CDR1 MNHNY, CDR2 SVGAGI (reference sequence). The length of the CDR3 is 15 residues. Trimming took 8 bases from V and 6 from J, leaving 20 bases between them. CDR3: CASRWAQGRGQPQHF. In nucleotides, the CDR3 is TGTGCCAGCCGATGGGCACAGGGACGCGGTCAGCCCCAGCATTTT.

This rearrangement joins TRBV7-8 to TRBJ2-1; the D gene is possibly TRBD1 (7 bases). CDR1 is SGHVS and CDR2 is FQNEAQ in the germline V gene. The CDR3 runs to 16 residues. Trimming cost V 5 bases and J 2 bases, with 16 bases left between them. The CDR3 bases are TGTGCCAGCAGCCCCCGCGGGGACAGTGCCTACAATGAGCAGTTCTTC. It is translated as CASSPRGDSAYNEQFF. Together with reference TRBV7-8 and TRBJ2-1, the CDR3 gives the full variable domain: GAGVSQSPRYKVAKRGQDVALRCDPISGHVSLFWYQQALGQGPEFLTYFQNEAQLDKSGLPSDRFFAERPEGSVSTLKIQRTQQEDSAVYLCASSPRGDSAYNEQFFGPGTRLTVL.

This clone came up a few times. The CDR3 DNA is TGCGCCAGCAGCACAGACAGGGGAGGCACCGGGGAGCTGTTTTTT. It is translated as CASSTDRGGTGELFF. The chain recombines TRBV5-1 with TRBJ2-2, with 8 bases identical to TRBD1. Germline CDR1 SGHRS, CDR2 YFSETQ. There are 15 residues in the CDR3. The ends lost 4 bases at V and 4 bases at J; junction bases unmatched: 6.

V and J are TRBV9 and TRBJ1-6; weak D call: TRBD1 (6 bases). V was clipped by 4 bases and J by 10 bases, with 18 bases between them. Germline CDR1 is SGDLS and CDR2 is YYNGEE. The CDR3 runs 15 residues. For the CDR3, the DNA is TGTGCCAGCAGCCCAGGCAGGGGCTTAAGGTCACCCCTCCACTTT. Residues: CASSPGRGLRSPLHF. The whole variable domain, filled in from reference TRBV9 and TRBJ1-6, reads DSGVTQTPKHLITATGQRVTLRCSPRSGDLSVYWYQQSLDQGLQFLIQYYNGEERAKGNILERFSAQQFPDLHSELNLSSLELGDSALYFCASSPGRGLRSPLHFGNGTRLTVT.

This chain uses TRBV30 with TRBJ2-7; 8 bases line up with TRBD1. Germline assignment: CDR1 GTSNPN and CDR2 SVGIG (reference sequence). V dropped 1 base and J dropped 4; count of bases not matched to a gene: 6. CDR3 size: 14 residues. CDR3 bases: TGTGCCTGGAGTGACCCCCACAGGGGGTACGAGCAGTACTTC. Translating it yields CAWSDPHRGYEQYF.

The chain joins TRBV7-3 to TRBJ1-6, with 7 bases identical to TRBD1. Trimming removed 4 bases from V and 7 bases from J; junction bases left unmatched: 7. This CDR3 spans 15 amino acids. CDR1 SGHTA and CDR2 FQGTGA come from the germline V gene. This chain's CDR3 is CASSSTGQTNSPLHF. For the CDR3, the DNA is TGTGCCAGCAGCTCAACGGGACAGACGAATTCACCCCTCCACTTT.

The V gene is TRBV19, the J gene TRBJ1-2, with D possibly matching TRBD1 (5 bases). From germline, CDR1 is LNHDA and CDR2 SQIVND (reference sequence). V lost 8 bases and J lost 0, with 7 bases in between. This CDR3 contains 12 residues. DNA of the CDR3: TGTGCCAGTTCCAGGGCTAACTATGGCTACACCTTC. Its protein product is CASSRANYGYTF.

This clone was detected only once. The CDR3 DNA follows: TGTGCCAGCAGTGATCGGACAGGGACCGATACGCAGTATTTT. Translating it yields CASSDRTGTDTQYF. The chain has TRBV28 and TRBJ2-3; 8 positions match TRBD1. The V gene end was trimmed by 5 bases and the J gene end by 6 bases; junction bases not matched to a gene: 7. This CDR3 region has 14 residues. From germline, CDR1 is MDHEN and CDR2 SYDVKM.

The rearrangement links TRBV3-1 (or the pseudogene TRBV3-2) to TRBJ2-7; D not resolved. Per germline, CDR1 LGHDT and CDR2 YNNKEL (reference sequence). This CDR3 comprises 12 residues. Trimming took off 6 bases at V and 4 bases at J, with 10 bases between the two ends. CDR3 nucleotides: TGTGCCAGCAGTCAAACAGCTTACGAGCAGTACTTC. Its translation is CASSQTAYEQYF.

CDR3 loop: CASSLTPVSSYEQYF. The CDR3 DNA reads TGTGCCAGCAGTTTGACACCGGTGAGCTCCTACGAGCAGTACTTC. The rearrangement joins TRBV27 to TRBJ2-7; D call uncertain. CDR3 length equals 15 residues. Trimming removed 3 bases at V and 0 bases at J, with 12 bases between. CDR1 MNHEY and CDR2 SMNVEV come from the germline V gene (reference sequence).

The chain recombines TRBV24-1 with TRBJ2-3; 12 positions match TRBD2. This CDR3 contains 13 residues. V shed 9 bases, J shed 3 bases, and the junction held 0 bases outside the gene matches. The germline CDR1 and CDR2 sequences are KGHDR and SFDVKD. The CDR3 sequence is CATGLAGTDTQYF. For the CDR3, the DNA is TGTGCCACCGGACTAGCGGGGACAGATACGCAGTATTTT.

The V and J genes are TRBV6-5 and TRBJ2-4, with 7 bases fitting TRBD1. Germline CDR1 is MNHEY and CDR2 is SVGAGI. The V and J ends lost 5 bases and 6 bases, in that order; junction bases with no gene match: 7. The CDR3 totals 14 residues. CDR3 coding DNA: TGTGCCAGCAGTCGCGACAGGGTGGGAAACATTCAGTACTTC. Amino acid sequence: CASSRDRVGNIQYF.

Here the CDR3 reads CASSRPAAGGLYF. Here the CDR3 DNA reads TGTGCCAGCAGTCGGCCCGCAGCGGGAGGTTTGTATTTT. The chain joins TRBV12-3 or TRBV12-4 to TRBJ2-3, with TRBD2 matching 9 bases. CDR3 size: 13 residues. V shed 5 bases and J 14 bases; nucleotides not matched to a gene: 11.

The chain combines TRBV28 with TRBJ1-4; 7 bases are a match to TRBD1. CDR3 length: 15 amino acids. Trimming at V came to 5 bases and at J to 8 bases, leaving 11 bases not matched to a gene. The germline V gene encodes CDR1 MDHEN and CDR2 SYDVKM. This CDR3 is CASSATEGAREKLFF. For the CDR3, the DNA is TGTGCCAGCAGTGCTACTGAGGGGGCCAGAGAAAAACTGTTTTTT.

The chain combines TRBV9 with TRBJ1-4, with D possibly TRBD1 on 5 matching bases. The CDR3 spans 16 residues. The germline V and J ends were trimmed by 0 bases and 5 bases, with 14 bases remaining between them. Germline CDR1 reads SGDLS; CDR2 reads YYNGEE. In DNA form, the CDR3 reads TGTGCCAGCAGCGTAGGGGGCGGTCAGAGGAATGAAAAACTGTTTTTT. This encodes CASSVGGGQRNEKLFF.

The V call is TRBV10-3, the J call TRBJ1-2; D is perhaps TRBD1 (6 bases). Per germline, CDR1 ENHRY and CDR2 SYGVKD. This CDR3 has 14 residues. The ends were cut back, 4 bases at V and 3 bases at J, with 12 bases in the middle. The CDR3 here is CAISGRGDDYGYTF. The CDR3 region has the DNA TGTGCCATCAGTGGCAGGGGAGACGACTATGGCTACACCTTC.

The chain recombines TRBV30 with TRBJ1-6; possibly TRBD1 for D (5 bases). The CDR3 spans 13 residues. V lost 1 base, J lost 7 bases, and 8 bases lay in between. Germline V gene data show CDR1 as GTSNPN and CDR2 as SVGIG (reference sequence). CDR3 region: CAWSAGHNSPLHF. The CDR3 coding sequence is TGTGCCTGGAGTGCAGGGCACAATTCACCCCTCCACTTT.

The CDR3 loop is CASSSVREWSPLHF. As DNA, the CDR3 is TGTGCCAGCAGCTCAGTCCGGGAATGGTCACCCCTCCACTTT. This chain connects TRBV7-9 to TRBJ1-6; D not certain. In germline, CDR1 is SEHNR, CDR2 FQNEAQ (reference sequence). V lost 4 bases, J lost 10 bases, and 14 bases lay in between. This CDR3 region has 14 residues.